This TCR beta chain was captured by sequencing in a study of OX40 agonist ivuxolimab in advanced cancers. Study at large: The study enrolled dose-escalation patients with hepatocellular carcinoma, melanoma, renal cell or head and neck cancer. Subjects had a mean age of roughly 60 years, with a range of roughly 23 to 79; just over 80% were male. Three patients had partial responses: one hepatocellular carcinoma, two cutaneous melanoma.

Study results and limitations: CD8+ T cells were the subset that, on average, had more expanded clones than CD4+.

In regard to this clone: Its target is unknown.

Generated by immunoSEQ multiplex PCR, the TCRdb table keeps only in-frame clones and is missing some. The table records about 36,000 clones, 74% of them present only once. Germline CDR1 LGHNA, CDR2 YNFKEQ. The CDR3 is made up of 15 amino acids. Unmatched junction bases numbered 5, after V lost 0 bases and J lost 4 bases. This receptor was taken from an adult with an advanced solid tumor such as melanoma, head and neck, liver or kidney cancer. The specimen comprised CD4+ or CD8+ T cells sorted from blood, sampled in a trial of the OX40 agonist ivuxolimab. The gene calls are TRBV4-2 and TRBJ1-2; 7 nucleotides align to TRBD1. This CDR3 reads CASSQDRQGSYGYTF. The DNA of the CDR3 is TGTGCCAGCAGCCAAGATCGACAGGGCAGCTATGGCTACACCTTC.